Listed here are 5 T cell receptor beta chains from one sample, sequenced in a study of radiotherapy plus CTLA-4 blockade in lung cancer. Clones were read by immunoSEQ multiplex PCR, and TCRdb kept only the in-frame ones, dropping some. The table has about 59,000 clones, about 72% seen once; the top ten hold about 8.5%. The sequencing used peripheral blood, collected from a patient treated with radiotherapy plus ipilimumab. These receptor sequences come from a human donor with non-small cell lung cancer whose response to radiotherapy plus ipilimumab could not be evaluated.

This clone was detected only once. The chain carries TRBV2 and TRBJ1-5; no reliable D call. CDR1 and CDR2 from the germline V gene are SNHLY and FYNNEI. V was trimmed by 3 bases and J by 8 bases, leaving 17 bases between them. CDR3 length: 15 residues. CDR3 coding DNA: TGTGCCAGCAGTGAGAGGTCCGGGGTCGCGAAGCCCCAGCATTTT. Its translation is CASSERSGVAKPQHF.

This chain links TRBV7-8 with TRBJ2-6; 8 positions agree with TRBD1. The CDR3 spans 16 residues. Trimming at V came to 1 base and at J to 8 bases, leaving 7 bases not matched to a gene. Germline-derived CDR1 and CDR2 are SGHVS and FQNEAQ. As DNA, the CDR3 is TGTGCCAGCAGCTTAGAGGTGGCAGGGGGCACCAACGTCCTGACTTTC. Residues: CASSLEVAGGTNVLTF.

The chain uses TRBV18 and TRBJ1-5; TRBD1 is a possible D gene (6 bases). The germline gives CDR1 KGHSH, CDR2 LQKENI. V was trimmed by 7 bases and J by 3 bases, leaving 10 bases between them. This CDR3 contains 13 residues. The CDR3 protein is CASLGQLNQPQHF. CDR3 nucleotide sequence: TGTGCCAGCTTAGGACAGCTCAATCAGCCCCAGCATTTT.

The gene calls are TRBV7-8 and TRBJ2-5, with unresolved D. V lost 5 bases and J 9 bases, leaving 13 bases between the germline ends. The CDR3 sequence is 12 residues long. Germline values: CDR1 SGHVS, CDR2 FQNEAQ. The CDR3 here is CASSKLLEAQYF. CDR3 bases: TGTGCCAGCAGCAAACTTCTCGAGGCCCAGTACTTC.

This clone was observed once. As DNA, the CDR3 is TGCGCCAGTTCCCTCGTCCTTCCTGGAGACTATGGCTACACCTTC. It specifies CASSLVLPGDYGYTF. V usage is TRBV23-1 and J usage is TRBJ1-2; no reliable D call. TRBV23-1 is an ORF, and what it does is uncertain. V was pared by 9 bases and J by 3 bases, with 20 bases between. This CDR3 is built from 15 residues.